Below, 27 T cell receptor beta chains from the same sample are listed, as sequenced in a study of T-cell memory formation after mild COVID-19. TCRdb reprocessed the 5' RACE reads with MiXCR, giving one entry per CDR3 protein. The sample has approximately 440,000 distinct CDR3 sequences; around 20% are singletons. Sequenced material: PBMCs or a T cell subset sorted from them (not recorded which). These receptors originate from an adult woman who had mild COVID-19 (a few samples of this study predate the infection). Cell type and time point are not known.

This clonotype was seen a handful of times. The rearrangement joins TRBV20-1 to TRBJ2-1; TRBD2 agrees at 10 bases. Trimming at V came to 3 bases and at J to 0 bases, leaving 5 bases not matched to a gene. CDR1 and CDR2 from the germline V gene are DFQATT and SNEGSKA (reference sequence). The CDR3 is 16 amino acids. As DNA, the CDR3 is TGCAGTGCTAGGGACTCTAGCGGGAGCTCCTACAATGAGCAGTTCTTC. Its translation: CSARDSSGSSYNEQFF.

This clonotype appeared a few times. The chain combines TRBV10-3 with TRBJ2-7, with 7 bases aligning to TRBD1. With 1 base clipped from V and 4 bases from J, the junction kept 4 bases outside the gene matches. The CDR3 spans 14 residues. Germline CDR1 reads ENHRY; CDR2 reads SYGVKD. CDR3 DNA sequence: TGTGCCATCAGTGAGTTAGGGGGCGGATACGAGCAGTACTTC. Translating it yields CAISELGGGYEQYF.

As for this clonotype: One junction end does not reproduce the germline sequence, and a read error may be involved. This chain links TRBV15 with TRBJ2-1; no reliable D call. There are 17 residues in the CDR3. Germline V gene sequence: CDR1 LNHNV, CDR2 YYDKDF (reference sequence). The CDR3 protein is CATSGEYATSTYNEQFF. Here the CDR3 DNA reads TGTGCCACCAGCGGAGAATATGCGACTTCGACCTACAATGAGCAGTTCTTC.

In nucleotides, the CDR3 is TGTGCCAGTAGTATCAGGTCGGTCGGGACAGGGCGTTACAATGAGCAGTTCTTC. It codes for CASSIRSVGTGRYNEQFF. V usage is TRBV19 and J usage is TRBJ2-1; 9 bases fit TRBD1. Germline loops: CDR1 LNHDA, CDR2 SQIVND (reference sequence). This CDR3 region has 18 residues. The trim removed 3 bases at V and 4 bases at J, leaving 13 bases unmatched.

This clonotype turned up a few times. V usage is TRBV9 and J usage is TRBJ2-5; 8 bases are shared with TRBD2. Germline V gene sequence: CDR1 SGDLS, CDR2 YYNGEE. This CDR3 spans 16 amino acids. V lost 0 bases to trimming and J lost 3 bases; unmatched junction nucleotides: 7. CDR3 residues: CASSVGRGGREETQYF. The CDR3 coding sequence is TGTGCCAGCAGCGTAGGACGGGGGGGCCGTGAAGAGACCCAGTACTTC. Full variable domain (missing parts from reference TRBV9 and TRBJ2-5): DSGVTQTPKHLITATGQRVTLRCSPRSGDLSVYWYQQSLDQGLQFLIQYYNGEERAKGNILERFSAQQFPDLHSELNLSSLELGDSALYFCASSVGRGGREETQYFGPGTRLLVL.

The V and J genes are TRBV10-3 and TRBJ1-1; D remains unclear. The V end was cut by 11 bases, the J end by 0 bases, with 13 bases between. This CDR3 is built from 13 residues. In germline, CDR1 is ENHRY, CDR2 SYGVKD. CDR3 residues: CASKGGMNTEAFF. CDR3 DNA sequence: TGTGCCTCGAAGGGCGGCATGAACACTGAAGCTTTCTTT.

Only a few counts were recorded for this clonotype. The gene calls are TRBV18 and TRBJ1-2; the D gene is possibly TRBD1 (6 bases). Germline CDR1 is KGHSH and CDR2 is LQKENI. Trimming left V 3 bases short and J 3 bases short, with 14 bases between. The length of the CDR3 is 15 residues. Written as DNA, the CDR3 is TGTGCCAGCTCACCGACGGGGGCGCCGGACTATGGCTACACCTTC. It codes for CASSPTGAPDYGYTF. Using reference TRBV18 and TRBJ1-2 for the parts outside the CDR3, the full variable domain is NAGVMQNPRHLVRRRGQEARLRCSPMKGHSHVYWYRQLPEEGLKFMVYLQKENIIDESGMPKERFSAEFPKEGPSILRIQQVVRGDSAAYFCASSPTGAPDYGYTFGSGTRLTVV.

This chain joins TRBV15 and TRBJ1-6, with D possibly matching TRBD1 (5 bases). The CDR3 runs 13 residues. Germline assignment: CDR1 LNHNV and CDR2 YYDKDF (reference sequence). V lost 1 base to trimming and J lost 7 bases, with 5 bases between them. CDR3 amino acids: CATSRGGNSPLHF. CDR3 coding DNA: TGTGCCACCAGCAGAGGGGGGAATTCACCCCTCCACTTT.

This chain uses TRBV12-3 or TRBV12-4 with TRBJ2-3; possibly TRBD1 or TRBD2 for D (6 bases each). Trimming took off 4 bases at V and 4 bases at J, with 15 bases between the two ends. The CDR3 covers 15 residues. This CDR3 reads CASSSAGGRADTQYF. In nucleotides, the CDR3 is TGTGCCAGCAGTTCGGCCGGGGGCAGGGCAGATACGCAGTATTTT.

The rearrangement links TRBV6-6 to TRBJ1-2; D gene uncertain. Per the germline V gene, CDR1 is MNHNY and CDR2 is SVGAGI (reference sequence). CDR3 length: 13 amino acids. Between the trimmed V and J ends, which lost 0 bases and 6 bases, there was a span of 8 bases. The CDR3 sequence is CASSYSGLDGYTF. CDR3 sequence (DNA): TGTGCCAGCAGTTACTCCGGTTTAGATGGCTACACCTTC.

The CDR3 is CASSPGSPNSPLHF. The CDR3 DNA sequence: TGCGCCAGCAGCCCCGGCAGCCCGAATTCACCCCTCCACTTT. This chain uses TRBV5-1 with TRBJ1-6, with D unresolved. Germline lookup yields CDR1 SGHRS and CDR2 YFSETQ. This CDR3 is 14 amino acids long. Deletions cut 4 bases from V and 7 bases from J, with 12 bases between.

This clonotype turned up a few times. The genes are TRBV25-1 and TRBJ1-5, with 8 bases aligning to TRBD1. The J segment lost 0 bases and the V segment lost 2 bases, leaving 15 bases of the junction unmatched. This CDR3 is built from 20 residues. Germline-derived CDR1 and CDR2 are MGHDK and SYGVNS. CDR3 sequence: CASSEEGRQGTGYSNQPQHF. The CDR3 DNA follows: TGTGCCAGCAGTGAAGAAGGGAGACAGGGGACGGGATATAGCAATCAGCCCCAGCATTTT.

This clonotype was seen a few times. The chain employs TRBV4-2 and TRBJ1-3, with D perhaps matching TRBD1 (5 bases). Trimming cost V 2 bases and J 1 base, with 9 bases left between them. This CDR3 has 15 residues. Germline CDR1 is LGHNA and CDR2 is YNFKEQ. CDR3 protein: CASSQRGESGNTIYF. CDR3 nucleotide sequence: TGTGCCAGCAGCCAACGGGGGGAGTCTGGAAACACCATATATTTT.

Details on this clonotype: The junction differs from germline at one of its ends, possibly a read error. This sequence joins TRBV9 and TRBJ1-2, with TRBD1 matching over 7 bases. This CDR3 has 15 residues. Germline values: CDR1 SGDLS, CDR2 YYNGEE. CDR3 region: CASSTTLQGSAGAAF. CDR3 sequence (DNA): TGTGCCAGCTCGACTACCTTACAGGGGAGCGCTGGTGCGGCCTTC.

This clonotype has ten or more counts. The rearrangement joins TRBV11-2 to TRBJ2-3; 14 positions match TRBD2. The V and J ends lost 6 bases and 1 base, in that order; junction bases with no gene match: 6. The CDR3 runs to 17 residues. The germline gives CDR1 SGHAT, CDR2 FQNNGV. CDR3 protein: CASRRTSGGWGTDTQYF. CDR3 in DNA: TGTGCCAGCAGACGGACTAGCGGGGGGTGGGGCACAGATACGCAGTATTTT.

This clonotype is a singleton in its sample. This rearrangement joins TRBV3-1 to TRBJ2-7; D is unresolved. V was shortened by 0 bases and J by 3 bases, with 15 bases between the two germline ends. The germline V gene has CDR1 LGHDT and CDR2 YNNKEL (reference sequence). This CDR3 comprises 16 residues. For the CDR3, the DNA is TGTGCCAGCAGCCAAGATTACCCGAGCACGGTCTACGAGCAGTACTTC. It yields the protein CASSQDYPSTVYEQYF.

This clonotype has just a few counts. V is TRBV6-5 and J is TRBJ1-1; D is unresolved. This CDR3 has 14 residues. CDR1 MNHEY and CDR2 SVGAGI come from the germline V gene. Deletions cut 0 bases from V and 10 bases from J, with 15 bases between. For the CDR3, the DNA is TGTGCCAGCAGTTACTCGAAAAACGGCCACAGAGCTTTCTTT. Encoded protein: CASSYSKNGHRAFF.

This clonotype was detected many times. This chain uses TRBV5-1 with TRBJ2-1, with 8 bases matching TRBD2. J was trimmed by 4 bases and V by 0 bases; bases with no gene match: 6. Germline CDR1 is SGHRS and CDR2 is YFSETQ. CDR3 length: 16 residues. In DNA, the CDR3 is TGCGCCAGCAGCTTGGCTGGGACTAGATTTTACAATGAGCAGTTCTTC. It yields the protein CASSLAGTRFYNEQFF.

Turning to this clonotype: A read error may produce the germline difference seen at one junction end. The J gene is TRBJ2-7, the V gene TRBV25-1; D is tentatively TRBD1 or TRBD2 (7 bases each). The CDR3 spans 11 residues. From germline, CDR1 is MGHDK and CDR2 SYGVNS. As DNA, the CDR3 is TGTGCCAGCAGCGACAGGGAGGGAGTATTCTTC. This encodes CASSDREGVFF.

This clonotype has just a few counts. The CDR3 sequence: CASSQEISVQYF. The CDR3 region has the DNA TGTGCCAGCAGCCAAGAAATTAGTGTTCAGTACTTC. The chain combines TRBV3-1 with TRBJ2-7; D is unclear. V dropped 0 bases and J dropped 10 bases, with 10 bases sitting between them. Germline loops: CDR1 LGHDT, CDR2 YNNKEL (reference sequence). CDR3 length: 12 residues.

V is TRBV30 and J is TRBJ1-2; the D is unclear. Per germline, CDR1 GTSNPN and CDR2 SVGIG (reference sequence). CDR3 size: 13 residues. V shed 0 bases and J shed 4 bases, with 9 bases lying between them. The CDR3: CAWSVWPSYGYTF. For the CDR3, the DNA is TGTGCCTGGAGTGTGTGGCCGAGCTATGGCTACACCTTC.

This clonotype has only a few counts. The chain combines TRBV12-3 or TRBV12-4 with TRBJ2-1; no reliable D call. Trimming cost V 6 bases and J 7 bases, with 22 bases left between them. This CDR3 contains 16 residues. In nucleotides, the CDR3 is TGTGCCAGCAGCAGACTGCAGACCCTTAAAGGGAATGAGCAGTTCTTC. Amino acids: CASSRLQTLKGNEQFF.

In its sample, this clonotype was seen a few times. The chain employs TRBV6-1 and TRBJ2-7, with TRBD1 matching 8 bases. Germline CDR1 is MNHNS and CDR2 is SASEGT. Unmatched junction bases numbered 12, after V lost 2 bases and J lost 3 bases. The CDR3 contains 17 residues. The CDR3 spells CASSEHSWTGFIYEQYF. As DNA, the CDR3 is TGTGCCAGCAGTGAACATAGTTGGACAGGGTTCATCTACGAGCAGTACTTC.

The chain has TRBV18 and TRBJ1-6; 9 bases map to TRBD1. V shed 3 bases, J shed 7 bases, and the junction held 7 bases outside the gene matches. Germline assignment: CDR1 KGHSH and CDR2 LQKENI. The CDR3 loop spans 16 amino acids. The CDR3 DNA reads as TGTGCCAGCTCACCCGGGGACAGGGCTCGGAATTCACCCCTCCACTTT. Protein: CASSPGDRARNSPLHF.

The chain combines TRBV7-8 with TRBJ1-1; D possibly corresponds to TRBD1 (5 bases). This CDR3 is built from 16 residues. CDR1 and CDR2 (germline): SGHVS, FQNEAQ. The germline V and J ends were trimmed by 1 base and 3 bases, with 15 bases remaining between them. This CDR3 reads CASSLVRVPGHTEAFF. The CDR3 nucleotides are TGTGCCAGCAGCTTAGTCAGGGTACCAGGTCACACTGAAGCTTTCTTT.

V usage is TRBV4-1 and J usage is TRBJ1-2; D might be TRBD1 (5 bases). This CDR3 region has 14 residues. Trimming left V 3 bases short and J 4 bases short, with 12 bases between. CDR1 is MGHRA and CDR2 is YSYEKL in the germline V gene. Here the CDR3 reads CASSHDLGTYGYTF. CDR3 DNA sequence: TGCGCCAGCAGCCATGATTTGGGGACCTATGGCTACACCTTC.

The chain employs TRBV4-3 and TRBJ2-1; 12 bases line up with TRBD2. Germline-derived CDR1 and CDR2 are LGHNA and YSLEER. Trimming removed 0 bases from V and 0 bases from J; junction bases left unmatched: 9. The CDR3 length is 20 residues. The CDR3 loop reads CASSQDYGLAGPLSYNEQFF. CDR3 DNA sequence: TGCGCCAGCAGCCAAGATTATGGACTAGCGGGACCCCTCTCCTACAATGAGCAGTTCTTC.